These 5 T cell receptor beta chains were sequenced from one sample in a study of CD8 T cells in ankylosing spondylitis. TCRdb used MiXCR to reprocess the 5' RACE reads, holding one entry per CDR3 protein. The sample carries 150,000 to 200,000 distinct CDR3 sequences, 11% recorded once. Sequencing input: blood, either unsorted or a sorted T cell fraction (not recorded which). The receptors were gathered from a male donor with ankylosing spondylitis or in good health (not recorded which).

This clonotype was found many times. The V call is TRBV6-5, the J call TRBJ2-7; 8 nucleotides align to TRBD1. The V segment lost 2 bases and the J segment 7 bases; nucleotides outside the gene matches: 10. The CDR3 has 15 residues. CDR1 and CDR2 from the germline V gene are MNHEY and SVGAGI. CDR3 sequence reads: CASSYSPGGLREQYF. The DNA of the CDR3 is TGTGCCAGCAGTTACAGCCCAGGGGGCCTTAGGGAGCAGTACTTC.

The V and J genes are TRBV5-5 and TRBJ2-7, with 8 bases aligning to TRBD2. V lost 6 bases, J lost 2 bases, and 4 bases stayed unmatched. CDR3 length equals 13 residues. CDR1 and CDR2 from the germline V gene are SGHKS and YYEKEE (reference sequence). The CDR3 coding sequence is TGTGCCAGCACGAAGCGGGGGCCCTACGAGCAGTACTTC. It codes for CASTKRGPYEQYF.

The table lists this clonotype with many counts. The CDR3, as DNA: TGCGCCAGCAGCTTTAATTCCGGGGAACAAGAGACCCAGTACTTC. It encodes CASSFNSGEQETQYF. The rearrangement uses TRBV5-1 and TRBJ2-5; possibly TRBD2 for D (5 bases). The V gene lost 2 bases and the J gene lost 2 bases, with 13 bases spanning the gap. CDR3 length equals 15 residues. Germline CDR1 and CDR2: SGHRS and YFSETQ.

This clonotype has a count of ten or more. The V gene is TRBV5-1, the J gene TRBJ1-1; D might be TRBD1 (5 bases). The germline gives CDR1 SGHRS, CDR2 YFSETQ. This CDR3 is 14 amino acids long. Trimming took off 4 bases at V and 5 bases at J, with 15 bases between the two ends. CDR3 region: CASSGREVGTEAFF. The CDR3 region has the DNA TGCGCCAGCAGCGGCAGGGAGGTGGGGACTGAAGCTTTCTTT.

This clonotype came up many times. CDR3 residues: CASSRTSTGELFF. DNA for the CDR3: TGTGCCAGCAGTCGTACTAGCACCGGGGAGCTGTTTTTT. V is TRBV6-5 and J is TRBJ2-2, with a tentative D call TRBD2 (5 bases). The V gene's germline CDR1 is MNHEY and CDR2 SVGAGI. The ends were cut back, 5 bases at V and 4 bases at J, with 8 bases in the middle. The CDR3 consists of 13 residues.